This T cell receptor beta chain appears in the sequencing data of a study of T-cell reconstitution after alpha-beta-depleted transplantation in children. In its sample, this clonotype was seen a few times. Unique molecular identifiers were incorporated into the prepared TCRbeta library. From the PCR reads, TCRdb called clonotypes with MiXCR, one entry per CDR3 protein. The data contain a few hundred thousand distinct CDR3 sequences, about a tenth of them seen just once; the ten biggest clones take up about 2.3%. CDR1 and CDR2 from the germline V gene are DFQATT and SNEGSKA (reference sequence). The V segment lost 6 bases and the J segment 4 bases; nucleotides outside the gene matches: 3. CDR3 length equals 13 residues.

This TCR was sampled from a human donor who donated a stem cell graft to a child with acute lymphoblastic leukemia. Sequencing used PBMCs from the stem cell graft donor, obtained from the stem cell graft. The chain employs TRBV20-1 and TRBJ2-1; 10 bases are shared with TRBD2. The CDR3 DNA is TGCAGTGCGCTAGCGGGAGAATACAATGAGCAGTTCTTC. This sequence encodes CSALAGEYNEQFF.